The next 14 T cell receptor beta chains were all read from a single sample in a study of T cell repertoires in aging, cancer and after chemotherapy. Peripheral blood genomic DNA, not sorted cells or RNA, was the template. A mixed TRB-A/B primer pool amplified rearranged TRB by multiplex touch-down PCR. One entry per CDR3 protein results from TCRdb running MiXCR on the multiplex PCR reads. This table holds some 6,700 distinct CDR3 sequences, approximately 53% found once. The material sequenced was blood. The receptors shown here come from a human donor with a solid tumor.

J is TRBJ1-5 and V is TRBV12-3 or TRBV12-4; possibly TRBD1 for D (6 bases). There are 16 residues in the CDR3. Between the trimmed V and J ends, which lost 4 bases and 4 bases, there was a span of 17 bases. CDR3 in amino acids: CASSWSGDAYNQPQHF. CDR3 nucleotide sequence: TGTGCCAGCAGTTGGTCAGGGGACGCCTATAATCAGCCCCAGCATTTT.

As to this clonotype: A junction boundary mismatches the germline segment, possibly from a read error. The chain employs TRBV11-2 and TRBJ2-6; D gene uncertain. Germline V lookup: CDR1 SGHAT, CDR2 FQNNGV. This CDR3 spans 15 amino acids. The CDR3 loop reads CASSQLYSGANVLTF. The DNA of the CDR3 is TGCGCCAGCAGTCAACTTTACTCTGGGGCCAACGTCCTGACTTTC.

This clonotype was detected only a few times. The rearrangement links TRBV28 to TRBJ1-1; 9 nucleotides match TRBD1. From germline, CDR1 is MDHEN and CDR2 SYDVKM. The CDR3 consists of 17 residues. After removal of 6 bases from V and 0 bases from J, the junction contained 11 bases not matched to a gene. The chain's CDR3 is CASSATGGLAMNTEAFF. The CDR3 region has the DNA TGTGCCAGCAGCGCAACAGGGGGCCTTGCGATGAACACTGAAGCTTTCTTT.

The rearrangement joins TRBV30 to TRBJ2-5, with a weak D call TRBD2 (5 bases). Germline V CDR1 and CDR2: GTSNPN, SVGIG (reference sequence). CDR3 length: 14 amino acids. Between the trimmed V and J ends, which lost 0 bases and 1 base, there was a span of 9 bases. The CDR3 reads CAWSVGGTQETQYF. The CDR3 nucleotides are TGTGCCTGGAGTGTAGGAGGAACCCAAGAGACCCAGTACTTC.

The rearrangement links TRBV27 to TRBJ1-5, with TRBD1 as a possible D gene (5 bases). CDR3 length: 18 amino acids. V was shortened by 2 bases and J by 0 bases, with 17 bases between the two germline ends. Germline CDR1 MNHEY, CDR2 SMNVEV (reference sequence). The chain's CDR3 is CASSLRGVAGYSNQPQHF. The CDR3 DNA sequence: TGTGCCAGCAGTTTAAGAGGGGTGGCGGGATATAGCAATCAGCCCCAGCATTTT.

The chain couples TRBV18 to TRBJ2-1; TRBD2 matches at 12 bases. Per the germline V gene, CDR1 is KGHSH and CDR2 is LQKENI. This CDR3 has 17 residues. The V and J ends lost 1 base and 7 bases, in that order; junction bases with no gene match: 8. CDR3 DNA sequence: TGTGCCAGCTCACCACTTCTAGCGGGAGGGCAAGGTAATGAGCAGTTCTTC. Translated, it gives CASSPLLAGGQGNEQFF.

This clonotype came up a few times. J is TRBJ1-1 and V is TRBV29-1, with no clear D. The length of the CDR3 is 10 residues. CDR1 is SQVTM, CDR2 ANQGSEA, per germline. The ends were cut back, 4 bases at V and 10 bases at J, with 10 bases in the middle. The CDR3 protein is CSVGEIVAFF. The CDR3 coding sequence is TGCAGCGTTGGGGAAATTGTAGCTTTCTTT.

A remark on this clonotype: At one end the junction does not follow the germline gene, possibly because of a read error. The chain is built from TRBV5-1 and TRBJ1-1; D possibly corresponds to TRBD1 (5 bases). This CDR3 has 13 residues. The germline gives CDR1 SGHRS, CDR2 YFSETQ. CDR3 residues: CASSPPRELQAFF. CDR3 coding DNA: TGTGCCAGCAGCCCCCCCAGGGAACTCCAAGCTTTCTTT.

This chain joins TRBV5-4 and TRBJ1-3; weak D call: TRBD1 (5 bases). V gave up 0 bases and J gave up 0 bases, with 7 bases separating them. The CDR3 length is 15 residues. Germline V gene lookup returns CDR1 SGHNT and CDR2 YYREEE (reference sequence). CDR3 bases: TGTGCCAGCAGCTTGGGACAGTCCTCTGGAAACACCATATATTTT. Translated, it gives CASSLGQSSGNTIYF.

The chain couples TRBV20-1 to TRBJ1-6, with a possible D match to TRBD1 (5 bases). V was trimmed by 6 bases and J by 7 bases, leaving 16 bases between them. The CDR3 extends over 14 amino acids. The germline V gene has CDR1 DFQATT and CDR2 SNEGSKA (reference sequence). The CDR3 DNA is TGCAGTGCCGTTGCCCGACAGACAAATTCACCCCTCCACTTT. Translated: CSAVARQTNSPLHF.

The rearrangement joins TRBV27 to TRBJ2-7; 8 bases line up with TRBD1. Germline loops: CDR1 MNHEY, CDR2 SMNVEV (reference sequence). The length of the CDR3 is 13 residues. Losses at the gene ends were 6 bases for V and 6 bases for J; bases not matched to a gene: 7. In nucleotides, the CDR3 is TGTGCCAGCAGCGGACAGGGCGGGCTCGAGCAGTACTTC. It codes for CASSGQGGLEQYF.

This chain connects TRBV20-1 to TRBJ2-1; D gene uncertain. From germline, CDR1 is DFQATT and CDR2 SNEGSKA (reference sequence). Trimming pared 4 bases from V and 4 bases from J, leaving 14 bases between. CDR3 length equals 14 residues. The CDR3 spells CSATSALNYNEQFF. CDR3 coding DNA: TGCAGTGCTACCTCGGCACTAAATTACAATGAGCAGTTCTTC.

CDR3 in amino acids: CASSPDKGSPLHF. Written as DNA, the CDR3 is TGTGCCAGCTCACCCGATAAGGGGTCACCCCTCCACTTT. The chain joins TRBV18 to TRBJ1-6; a possible D gene is TRBD1 (5 bases). V was cut by 3 bases and J by 10 bases, with 10 bases left in between. The CDR3 runs 13 residues. Germline CDR1 is KGHSH and CDR2 is LQKENI. Full variable domain (missing parts from reference TRBV18 and TRBJ1-6): NAGVMQNPRHLVRRRGQEARLRCSPMKGHSHVYWYRQLPEEGLKFMVYLQKENIIDESGMPKERFSAEFPKEGPSILRIQQVVRGDSAAYFCASSPDKGSPLHFGNGTRLTVT.

The chain joins TRBV7-6 to TRBJ2-2, with 9 positions matching TRBD1. The CDR3 totals 12 residues. Germline lookup yields CDR1 SGHVS and CDR2 FNYEAQ. The V and J ends lost 10 bases and 9 bases, in that order; junction bases with no gene match: 6. The CDR3 nucleotides are TGTGCCACCTCGGACAGGGGCCGGGAGCTGTTTTTT. Translation: CATSDRGRELFF. Full variable domain (missing parts from reference TRBV7-6 and TRBJ2-2): GAGVSQSPRYKVTKRGQDVALRCDPISGHVSLYWYRQALGQGPEFLTYFNYEAQQDKSGLPNDRFSAERPEGSISTLTIQRTEQRDSAMYRCATSDRGRELFFGEGSRLTVL.